A single sample is the source of the 9 T cell receptor beta chains below, sequenced in a study of T cells after yellow fever vaccination. TCRdb redid the calling of the 5' RACE reads with MiXCR, one entry per CDR3 protein. This sample has about 360,000 distinct CDR3 sequences, with over 5% found just once. Sequenced here: PBMCs, sampled 5 days after the yellow fever booster vaccination. These receptors were obtained from a man in his thirties or forties who received the YFV17D yellow fever vaccine.

This clonotype was seen ten or more times. The genes are TRBV2 and TRBJ1-6; no definite D call. The V and J ends lost 4 bases and 7 bases respectively, with 17 bases between them. This CDR3 region has 16 residues. CDR1 and CDR2 (germline): SNHLY, FYNNEI. The DNA for the CDR3 is TGTGCCAGCAGTGTAGGAGAAGGAAGTTACAATTCACCCCTCCACTTT. This sequence encodes CASSVGEGSYNSPLHF.

In its sample, this clonotype was seen many times. The chain links TRBV5-5 to TRBJ2-3; D is unresolved. The V gene's germline CDR1 is SGHKS and CDR2 YYEKEE (reference sequence). With 0 bases removed from V and 2 bases from J, the gap between germline ends came to 7 bases. This CDR3 contains 14 residues. CDR3 nucleotides: TGTGCCAGCAGCTTGGACAGAAACACAGATACGCAGTATTTT. As protein: CASSLDRNTDTQYF.

Only a few counts were recorded for this clonotype. The genes are TRBV7-2 and TRBJ2-3, with 7 bases that match TRBD1. V dropped 10 bases and J dropped 1; count of bases not matched to a gene: 11. This CDR3 is 15 amino acids long. Germline V lookup: CDR1 SGHTA, CDR2 FQGNSA. The CDR3, as DNA: TGTGCCACCGCGCAGGGGGAGTGGGGCACAGATACGCAGTATTTT. It yields the protein CATAQGEWGTDTQYF.

The chain links TRBV3-1 to TRBJ1-3; D unclear. Germline assignment: CDR1 LGHDT and CDR2 YNNKEL (reference sequence). Trimming shortened V by 2 bases and J by 4 bases, and 6 bases separated the two germline ends. This CDR3 spans 13 amino acids. CDR3 sequence (DNA): TGTGCCAGCAGCCAACTCCGGGGAAACACCATATATTTT. Its protein product is CASSQLRGNTIYF.

The V call is TRBV5-4, the J call TRBJ2-2, with D unresolved. CDR3 length equals 15 residues. The germline V and J ends were trimmed by 4 bases and 9 bases, with 19 bases remaining between them. CDR1 and CDR2 from the germline V gene are SGHNT and YYREEE (reference sequence). CDR3 nucleotides: TGTGCCAGCAGCACCTCCCCAGCCTCTACCCGGGAGCTGTTTTTT. This sequence encodes CASSTSPASTRELFF.

This clonotype appeared a few times. The chain recombines TRBV4-2 with TRBJ2-3; no definite D call. The CDR3 is 15 amino acids. With 0 bases removed from V and 2 bases from J, the gap between germline ends came to 9 bases. CDR1 is LGHNA, CDR2 YNFKEQ, per germline. CDR3: CASSQDAGFTDTQYF. The DNA of the CDR3 is TGTGCCAGCAGCCAAGATGCAGGATTCACAGATACGCAGTATTTT.

This clonotype was found a few times. The genes are TRBV24-1 and TRBJ2-5; D remains unclear. CDR1 is KGHDR, CDR2 SFDVKD, per germline. Trimming left V 6 bases short and J 0 bases short, with 7 bases between. The CDR3 covers 13 residues. Here the CDR3 DNA reads TGTGCCACCAGTCGCGCCCACCAAGAGACCCAGTACTTC. It is translated as CATSRAHQETQYF.

This clonotype was observed at least ten times. The chain has TRBV6-5 and TRBJ2-7, with a tentative D call TRBD1 (6 bases). The CDR3 has 11 residues. Germline V lookup: CDR1 MNHEY, CDR2 SVGAGI. V was clipped by 10 bases and J by 3 bases, with 10 bases between them. This CDR3 reads CATTGYYEQYF. For the CDR3, the DNA is TGTGCCACTACAGGGTACTACGAGCAGTACTTC.

The CDR3 loop reads CASRELLGNTIYF. CDR3 in DNA: TGTGCCAGCAGGGAATTACTTGGAAACACCATATATTTT. This chain uses TRBV12-3 or TRBV12-4 with TRBJ1-3; D gene ambiguous. This CDR3 comprises 13 residues. Trimming pared 6 bases from V and 3 bases from J, leaving 9 bases between.